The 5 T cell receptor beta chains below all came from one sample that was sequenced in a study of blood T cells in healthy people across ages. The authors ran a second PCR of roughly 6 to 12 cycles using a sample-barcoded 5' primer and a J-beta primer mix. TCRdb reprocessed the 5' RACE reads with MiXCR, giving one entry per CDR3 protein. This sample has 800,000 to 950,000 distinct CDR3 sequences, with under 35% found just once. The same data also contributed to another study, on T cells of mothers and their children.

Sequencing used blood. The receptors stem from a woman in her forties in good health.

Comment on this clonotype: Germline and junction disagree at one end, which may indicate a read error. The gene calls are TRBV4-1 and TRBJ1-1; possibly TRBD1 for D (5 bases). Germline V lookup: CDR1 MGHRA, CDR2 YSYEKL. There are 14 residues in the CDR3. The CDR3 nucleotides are TGCGCCAGCCGCCAACTGACAGCGAACACTGAAGCTTTCTTT. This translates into CASRQLTANTEAFF.

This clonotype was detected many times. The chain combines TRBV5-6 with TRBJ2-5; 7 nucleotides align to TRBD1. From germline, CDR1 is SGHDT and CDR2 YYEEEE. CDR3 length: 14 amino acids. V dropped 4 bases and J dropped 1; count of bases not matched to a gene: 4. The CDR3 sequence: CASSIDRAQETQYF. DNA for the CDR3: TGTGCCAGCAGCATAGACAGGGCCCAAGAGACCCAGTACTTC.

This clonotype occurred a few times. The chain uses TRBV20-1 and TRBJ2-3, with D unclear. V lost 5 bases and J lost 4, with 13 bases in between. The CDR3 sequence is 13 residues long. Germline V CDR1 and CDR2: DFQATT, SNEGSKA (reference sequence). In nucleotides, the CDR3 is TGCAGTGCTTACAAACGGTCTTCAGATACGCAGTATTTT. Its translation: CSAYKRSSDTQYF.

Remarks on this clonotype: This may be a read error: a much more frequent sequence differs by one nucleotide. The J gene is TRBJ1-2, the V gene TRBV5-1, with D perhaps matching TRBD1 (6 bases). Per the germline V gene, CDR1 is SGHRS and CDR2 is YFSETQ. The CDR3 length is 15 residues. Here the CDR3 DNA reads TGCGCCAGCAGCTTGGTGGCGGGGGCTCTTCATGGCCACACCTTC. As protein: CASSLVAGALHGHTF.

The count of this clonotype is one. The CDR3 coding sequence is TGCGCCAGCAGCCAAGGGACAGGGTGGAACATTCAGTACTTC. Encoded protein: CASSQGTGWNIQYF. The chain couples TRBV4-3 to TRBJ2-4; 8 bases are a match to TRBD1. The CDR3 runs 14 residues. The germline gives CDR1 LGHNA, CDR2 YSLEER. With V trimmed by 1 base and J by 7 bases, 3 bases remained unmatched.